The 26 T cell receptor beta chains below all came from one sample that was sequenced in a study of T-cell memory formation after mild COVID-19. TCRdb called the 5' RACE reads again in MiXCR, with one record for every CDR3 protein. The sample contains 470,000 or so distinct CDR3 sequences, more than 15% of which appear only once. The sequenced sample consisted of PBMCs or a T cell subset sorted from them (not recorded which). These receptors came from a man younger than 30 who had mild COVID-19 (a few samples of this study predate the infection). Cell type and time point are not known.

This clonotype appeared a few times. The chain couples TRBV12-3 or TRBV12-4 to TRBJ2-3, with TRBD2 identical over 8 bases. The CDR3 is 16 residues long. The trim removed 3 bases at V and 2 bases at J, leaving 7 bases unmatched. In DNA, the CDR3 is TGTGCCAGCAGTTTTCGGGTAGCGGGGCCCACAGATACGCAGTATTTT. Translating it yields CASSFRVAGPTDTQYF.

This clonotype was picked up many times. CDR3 protein: CASSPDRDAFF. The DNA for the CDR3 is TGTGCCAGCAGCCCGGACAGGGACGCTTTCTTT. The chain recombines TRBV7-9 with TRBJ1-1, with 8 bases aligning to TRBD1. The CDR3 spans 11 residues. Germline loops: CDR1 SEHNR, CDR2 FQNEAQ (reference sequence). After removal of 5 bases from V and 11 bases from J, the junction contained 4 bases not matched to a gene.

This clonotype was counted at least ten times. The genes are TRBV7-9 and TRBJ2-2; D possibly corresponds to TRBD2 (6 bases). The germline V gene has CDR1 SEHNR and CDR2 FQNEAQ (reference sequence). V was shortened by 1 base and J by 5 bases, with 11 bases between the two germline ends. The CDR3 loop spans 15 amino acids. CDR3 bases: TGTGCCAGCAGCTTAGGTTTCGGAGGGACCGGGGAGCTGTTTTTT. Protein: CASSLGFGGTGELFF.

CDR3 DNA sequence: TGTGCCAGTAGTATAACGACCGCCTCTGAAGCTTTCTTT. It is translated as CASSITTASEAFF. The chain links TRBV19 to TRBJ1-1; D gene unclear. The CDR3 runs to 13 residues. Germline CDR1 reads LNHDA; CDR2 reads SQIVND (reference sequence). Trimming left V 2 bases short and J 6 bases short, with 10 bases between.

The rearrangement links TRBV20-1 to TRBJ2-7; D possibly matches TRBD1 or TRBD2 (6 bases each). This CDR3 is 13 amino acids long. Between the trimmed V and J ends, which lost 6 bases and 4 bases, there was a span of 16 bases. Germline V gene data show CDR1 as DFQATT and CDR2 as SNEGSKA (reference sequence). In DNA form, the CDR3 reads TGCAGTGCGCGGTCGGGGGCCCGGTACGAGCAGTACTTC. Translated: CSARSGARYEQYF.

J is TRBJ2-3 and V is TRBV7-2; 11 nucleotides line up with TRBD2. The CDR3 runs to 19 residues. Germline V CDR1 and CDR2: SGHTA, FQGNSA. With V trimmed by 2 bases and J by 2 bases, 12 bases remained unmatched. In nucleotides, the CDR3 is TGTGCCAGCAGCTTACCTAGCGGGGGGCCTACCCCCCCCACAGATACGCAGTATTTT. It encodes CASSLPSGGPTPPTDTQYF.

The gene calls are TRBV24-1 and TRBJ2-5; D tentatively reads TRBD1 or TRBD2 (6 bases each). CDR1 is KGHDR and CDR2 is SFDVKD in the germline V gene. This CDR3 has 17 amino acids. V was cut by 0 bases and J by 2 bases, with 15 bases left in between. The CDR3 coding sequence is TGTGCCACCAGTGATTTGCGTACGGGGGCGAGTCAAGAGACCCAGTACTTC. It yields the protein CATSDLRTGASQETQYF.

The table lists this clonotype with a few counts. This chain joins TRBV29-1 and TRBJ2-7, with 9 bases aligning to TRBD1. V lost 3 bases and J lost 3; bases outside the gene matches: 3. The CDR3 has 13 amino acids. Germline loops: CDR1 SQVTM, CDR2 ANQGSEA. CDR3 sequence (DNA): TGCAGCGTTGATGCGACAGGGGGCTACGAGCAGTACTTC. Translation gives CSVDATGGYEQYF.

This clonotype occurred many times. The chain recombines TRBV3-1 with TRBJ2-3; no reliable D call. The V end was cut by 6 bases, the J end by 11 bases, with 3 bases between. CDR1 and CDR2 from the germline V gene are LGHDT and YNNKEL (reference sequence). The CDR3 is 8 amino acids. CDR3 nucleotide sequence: TGTGCCAGCAGGGAGCAGTATTTT. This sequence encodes CASREQYF.

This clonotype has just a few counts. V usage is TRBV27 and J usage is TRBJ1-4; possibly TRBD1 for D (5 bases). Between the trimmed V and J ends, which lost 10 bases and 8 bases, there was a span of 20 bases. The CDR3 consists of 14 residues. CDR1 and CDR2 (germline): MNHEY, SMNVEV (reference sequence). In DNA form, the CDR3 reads TGTGCCACCTCCGGACTAGGGGCGGGCGAAAAACTGTTTTTT. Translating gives CATSGLGAGEKLFF.

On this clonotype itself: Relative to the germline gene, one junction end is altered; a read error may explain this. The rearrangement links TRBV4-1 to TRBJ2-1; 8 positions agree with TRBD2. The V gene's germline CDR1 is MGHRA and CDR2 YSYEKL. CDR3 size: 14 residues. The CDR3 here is CASTQGSGGNEQFF. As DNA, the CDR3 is TGCGCCAGCACCCAAGGCAGCGGGGGCAATGAGCAGTTCTTC.

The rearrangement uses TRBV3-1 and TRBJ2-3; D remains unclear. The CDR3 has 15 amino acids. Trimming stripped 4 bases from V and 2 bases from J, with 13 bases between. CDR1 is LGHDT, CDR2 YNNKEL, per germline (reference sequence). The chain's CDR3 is CASSLPGSFTDTQYF. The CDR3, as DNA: TGTGCCAGCAGCCTCCCCGGGTCTTTCACAGATACGCAGTATTTT.

CDR3 DNA: TGTGCCAGCAGCGTAGTAGGAGCTATGAACACTGAAGCTTTCTTT. It encodes CASSVVGAMNTEAFF. The V and J genes are TRBV9 and TRBJ1-1, with D uncertain. V was shortened by 0 bases and J by 0 bases, with 9 bases between the two germline ends. CDR1 and CDR2 from the germline V gene are SGDLS and YYNGEE. The CDR3 is 15 residues long.

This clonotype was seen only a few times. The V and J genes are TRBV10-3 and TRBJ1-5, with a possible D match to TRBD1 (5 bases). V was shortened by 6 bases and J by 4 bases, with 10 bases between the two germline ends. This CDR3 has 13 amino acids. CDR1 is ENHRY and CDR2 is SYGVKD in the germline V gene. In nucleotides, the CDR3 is TGTGCCATCAGCGGGGACTTAAATCAGCCCCAGCATTTT. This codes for CAISGDLNQPQHF.

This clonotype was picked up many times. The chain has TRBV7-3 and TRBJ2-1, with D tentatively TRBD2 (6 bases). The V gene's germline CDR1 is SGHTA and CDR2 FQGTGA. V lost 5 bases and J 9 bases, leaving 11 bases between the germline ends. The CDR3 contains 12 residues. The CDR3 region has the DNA TGTGCCAGCAGCCGGATGGGGGGTGAGCAGTTCTTC. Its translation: CASSRMGGEQFF.

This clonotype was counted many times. The CDR3 DNA reads as TGTGCCAGCAGCTCTACGGGGTTGGAGCAGTTCTTC. It translates to CASSSTGLEQFF. The chain recombines TRBV7-2 with TRBJ2-1, with D possibly matching TRBD2 (5 bases). CDR1 is SGHTA, CDR2 FQGNSA, per germline. V was shortened by 4 bases and J by 10 bases, with 11 bases between the two germline ends. CDR3 size: 12 residues.

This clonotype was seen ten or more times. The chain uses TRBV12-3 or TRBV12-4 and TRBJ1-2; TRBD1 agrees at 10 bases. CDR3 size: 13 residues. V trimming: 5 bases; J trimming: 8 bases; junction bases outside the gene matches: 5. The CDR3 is CASSQTGGRGYTF. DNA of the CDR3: TGTGCCAGCAGTCAGACAGGGGGCCGGGGCTACACCTTC.

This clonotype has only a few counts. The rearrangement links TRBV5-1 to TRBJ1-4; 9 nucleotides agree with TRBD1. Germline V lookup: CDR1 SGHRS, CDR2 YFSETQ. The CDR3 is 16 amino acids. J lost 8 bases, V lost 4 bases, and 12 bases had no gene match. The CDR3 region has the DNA TGCGCCAGCAGCGTCGGAACAGGGGGCCTCAGGGAAAAACTGTTTTTT. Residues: CASSVGTGGLREKLFF.

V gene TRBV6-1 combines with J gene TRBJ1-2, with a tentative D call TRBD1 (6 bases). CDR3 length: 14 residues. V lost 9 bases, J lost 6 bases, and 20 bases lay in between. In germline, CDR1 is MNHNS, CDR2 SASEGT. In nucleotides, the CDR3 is TGTGCCAGTTACACAGGGAGCTCTCCTCATGGCTACACCTTC. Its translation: CASYTGSSPHGYTF.

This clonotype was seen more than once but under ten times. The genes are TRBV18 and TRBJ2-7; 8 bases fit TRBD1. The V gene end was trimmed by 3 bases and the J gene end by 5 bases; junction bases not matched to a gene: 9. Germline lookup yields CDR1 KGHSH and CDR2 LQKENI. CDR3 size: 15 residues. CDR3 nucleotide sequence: TGTGCCAGCTCACCCTCCGGACAGGGTACCCACGAGCAGTACGTC. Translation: CASSPSGQGTHEQYV.

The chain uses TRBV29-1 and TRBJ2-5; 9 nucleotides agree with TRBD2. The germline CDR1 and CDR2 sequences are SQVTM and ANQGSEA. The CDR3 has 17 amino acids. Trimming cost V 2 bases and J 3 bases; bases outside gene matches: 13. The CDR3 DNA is TGCAGCGTTGAAACTCTGGCGGGGGGGCATTTCAAAGAGACCCAGTACTTC. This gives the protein CSVETLAGGHFKETQYF. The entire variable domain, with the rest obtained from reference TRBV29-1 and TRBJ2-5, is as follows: SAVISQKPSRDICQRGTSLTIQCQVDSQVTMMFWYRQQPGQSLTLIATANQGSEATYESGFVIDKFPISRPNLTFSTLTVSNMSPEDSSIYLCSVETLAGGHFKETQYFGPGTRLLVL.

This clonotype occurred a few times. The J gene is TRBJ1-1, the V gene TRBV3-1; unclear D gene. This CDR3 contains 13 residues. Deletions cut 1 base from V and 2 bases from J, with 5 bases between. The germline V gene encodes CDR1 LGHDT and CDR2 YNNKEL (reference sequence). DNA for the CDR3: TGTGCCAGCAGCCAAGGGTATAACACTGAAGCTTTCTTT. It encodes CASSQGYNTEAFF. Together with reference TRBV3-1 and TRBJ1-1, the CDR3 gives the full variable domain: DTAVSQTPKYLVTQMGNDKSIKCEQNLGHDTMYWYKQDSKKFLKIMFSYNNKELIINETVPNRFSPKSPDKAHLNLHINSLELGDSAVYFCASSQGYNTEAFFGQGTRLTVV.

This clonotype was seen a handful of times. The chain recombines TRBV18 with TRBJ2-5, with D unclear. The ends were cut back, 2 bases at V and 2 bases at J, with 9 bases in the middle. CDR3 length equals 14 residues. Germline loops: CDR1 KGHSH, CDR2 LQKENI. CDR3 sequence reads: CASSPFRTQETQYF. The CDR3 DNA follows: TGTGCCAGCTCACCATTTCGCACACAAGAGACCCAGTACTTC.

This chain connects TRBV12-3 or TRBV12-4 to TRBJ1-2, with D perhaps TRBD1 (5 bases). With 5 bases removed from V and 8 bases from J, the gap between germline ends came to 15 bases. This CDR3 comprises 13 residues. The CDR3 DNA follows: TGTGCCAGCAGTGGGACCTCAGCGGAAGGCTACACCTTC. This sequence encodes CASSGTSAEGYTF.

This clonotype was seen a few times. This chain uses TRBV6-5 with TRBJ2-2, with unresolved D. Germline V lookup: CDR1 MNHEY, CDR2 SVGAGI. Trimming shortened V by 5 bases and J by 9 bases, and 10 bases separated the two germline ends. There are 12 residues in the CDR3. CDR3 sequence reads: CASSVGSWELFF. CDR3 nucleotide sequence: TGTGCCAGCAGTGTGGGTAGTTGGGAGCTGTTTTTT.

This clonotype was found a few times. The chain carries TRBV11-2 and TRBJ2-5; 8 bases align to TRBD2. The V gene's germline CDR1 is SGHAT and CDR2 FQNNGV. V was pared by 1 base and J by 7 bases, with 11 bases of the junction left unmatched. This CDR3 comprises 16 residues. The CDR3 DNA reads TGTGCCAGCAGCTTAGGGAGTCCGGGACTAGGATCGACCCAGTACTTC. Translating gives CASSLGSPGLGSTQYF.